These T cell receptor beta chains were read from a single sample in a study of cytomegalovirus exposure and HLA in healthy donors. Assay used: immunoSEQ multiplex PCR; TCRdb lists only in-frame clones, some missing. The sample table sets out about 160,000 clones. The sequenced material came from PBMCs. These receptors all come from a woman aged 60-75 years in good health and CMV-seronegative. Both conserved end residues are part of each CDR3. The order of the fields is CDR3 length, D gene, V gene, CDR3 protein. D genes are given only for firm matches.

length: 12
D: .
V: TRBV2
CDR3: CASAVTNEKLFF

length: 14
D: .
V: TRBV5-1
CDR3: CASSLEGGVTEAFF

length: 15
D: TRBD2
V: TRBV4-2
CDR3: CASSPLAGGNNEQFF

length: 14
D: .
V: TRBV7-6
CDR3: CASSSGDGTYEQYF

length: 16
D: .
V: TRBV27
CDR3: CASSLWATYYNQPQHF

length: 17
D: .
V: TRBV5-1
CDR3: CASSQGRGLTSTDTQYF

length: 16
D: .
V: TRBV5-4
CDR3: CASSFGTRGPGNTIYF

length: 12
D: .
V: TRBV30
CDR3: CAWSVIAVEAFF

length: 15
D: .
V: TRBV7-2
CDR3: CASSFNRGGTYEQYF

length: 16
D: TRBD1
V: TRBV5-1
CDR3: CASSLTIGTAQETQYF

length: 14
D: .
V: TRBV7-7
CDR3: CASSPQEGSHEQYF

length: 14
D: TRBD1
V: TRBV27
CDR3: CASSLGDSSYEQYF

length: 13
D: .
V: TRBV19
CDR3: CASSIVQNQPQHF

length: 11
D: .
V: TRBV5-1
CDR3: CASSFRGEQYF

length: 14
D: TRBD2
V: TRBV5-1
CDR3: CASSTSGDTDTQYF

length: 14
D: TRBD1
V: TRBV5-1
CDR3: CASSLGQGAYEQYF

length: 13
D: TRBD2
V: TRBV19
CDR3: CASSISSGGTQYF

length: 14
D: .
V: TRBV5-1
CDR3: CASSPGQGGYEQYF

length: 14
D: TRBD1
V: TRBV2
CDR3: CASGGQGNLRTQYF

length: 16
D: TRBD1
V: TRBV15
CDR3: CATSKPGQPLGYGYTF

length: 18
D: TRBD2
V: TRBV9
CDR3: CASSVASGLAGGPDEQFF

length: 15
D: TRBD2
V: TRBV18
CDR3: CASSPDAGVAGELFF

length: 16
D: .
V: TRBV7-7
CDR3: CASSSGSTPRTGELFF

length: 15
D: .
V: TRBV6-5
CDR3: CASSYEAGMNTEAFF

length: 14
D: .
V: TRBV18
CDR3: CASSLLGQFYEQYF

length: 11
D: .
V: TRBV19
CDR3: CASSINNEQFF

length: 11
D: .
V: TRBV6-1
CDR3: CASSERYGYTF

length: 14
D: .
V: TRBV25-1
CDR3: CASSVPDSRDEQFF

length: 14
D: TRBD1
V: TRBV5-8
CDR3: CASSLDRGNSPLHF

length: 14
D: .
V: TRBV11-1
CDR3: CASSLSRNTGELFF

length: 12
D: TRBD1
V: TRBV5-4
CDR3: CASSLDRYGYTF

length: 19
D: TRBD1
V: TRBV18
CDR3: CASSPIGTGPSSSGNTIYF

length: 14
D: .
V: TRBV6-1
CDR3: CASRLRGQWNTIYF

length: 15
D: .
V: TRBV27
CDR3: CASRARVTASYEQYF